These 13 T cell receptor beta chains came from one sample sequenced in a study of a mutant IDH1 vaccine in newly diagnosed glioma. Time point: week 35, safety follow-up. Topical imiquimod was applied with each vaccine dose, which held 300 ug of mutant IDH1 20-mer peptide. Repertoires were generated with immunoSEQ multiplex PCR, while TCRdb's copy carries only in-frame clones and drops some. Of tens of thousands of clones listed, about 74% are singletons. These receptors are not linked to any known antigen. Sequenced material: PBMCs, taken from a glioma patient whose treatment included an IDH1 peptide vaccine. The receptors were gathered from a man aged 45-65 years with glioma.

The J gene is TRBJ2-4, the V gene TRBV27; TRBD1 agrees at 8 bases. CDR1 is MNHEY and CDR2 is SMNVEV in the germline V gene (reference sequence). The trim removed 5 bases at V and 5 bases at J, leaving 11 bases unmatched. CDR3 length: 16 amino acids. CDR3 region: CASSKHPQGVENIQYF. CDR3 coding DNA: TGTGCCAGCAGTAAACACCCACAGGGGGTGGAAAACATTCAGTACTTC.

This chain uses TRBV4-3 with TRBJ2-2; D assignment may be TRBD1 or TRBD2 (5 bases each). V was cut by 1 base and J by 3 bases, with 12 bases left in between. The CDR3 is made up of 16 amino acids. Germline V lookup: CDR1 LGHNA, CDR2 YSLEER. The CDR3 DNA is TGCGCCAGCAGCCAAGGATGGGGGATTTACACCGGGGAGCTGTTTTTT. Translating gives CASSQGWGIYTGELFF.

V usage is TRBV9 and J usage is TRBJ1-3, with D possibly TRBD1 on 6 matching bases. Germline values: CDR1 SGDLS, CDR2 YYNGEE. The germline V and J ends were trimmed by 4 bases and 4 bases, with 15 bases remaining between them. This CDR3 has 15 amino acids. The CDR3 DNA is TGTGCCAGCAGCCCTCGGGGGGCGTCCGGAAACACCATATATTTT. Amino acid sequence: CASSPRGASGNTIYF.

This sequence joins TRBV20-1 and TRBJ1-2; the D is unclear. The CDR3 is 11 amino acids. Germline V CDR1 and CDR2: DFQATT, SNEGSKA (reference sequence). Trimming removed 3 bases at V and 6 bases at J, with 8 bases between. The CDR3 DNA reads TGCAGTGCTAGTTCCACCCATGGCTACACCTTC. Residues: CSASSTHGYTF.

This chain connects TRBV6-1 to TRBJ1-1; D not certain. The V end lost 4 bases, the J end lost 11 bases, and 11 bases lay between the germline ends. This CDR3 is built from 11 residues. From germline, CDR1 is MNHNS and CDR2 SASEGT. CDR3 amino acids: CASSVERVAFF. In nucleotides, the CDR3 is TGTGCCAGCAGTGTTGAGAGGGTGGCTTTCTTT.

This chain joins TRBV6-5 and TRBJ1-5; 7 bases are shared with TRBD1. The CDR3 is 14 amino acids. J was trimmed by 7 bases and V by 7 bases; bases with no gene match: 10. Germline V gives CDR1 MNHEY, CDR2 SVGAGI. CDR3 sequence reads: CASTPRDSRQPQHF. CDR3 coding DNA: TGTGCCAGCACCCCCCGGGACAGTCGCCAGCCCCAGCATTTT.

The DNA of the CDR3 is TGCAGTGCTCGACAGACAGAGACCCAGTACTTC. Its translation is CSARQTETQYF. The gene calls are TRBV20-1 and TRBJ2-5; possibly TRBD1 for D (5 bases). Per germline, CDR1 DFQATT and CDR2 SNEGSKA (reference sequence). The CDR3 has 11 amino acids. The germline V and J ends were trimmed by 5 bases and 4 bases, with 8 bases remaining between them.

The rearrangement joins TRBV15 to TRBJ2-7; D is undetermined. The CDR3 runs 14 residues. V was pared by 0 bases and J by 2 bases, with 8 bases between. Germline-derived CDR1 and CDR2 are LNHNV and YYDKDF (reference sequence). The CDR3 nucleotides read TGTGCCACCAGCAGAGATCGGCCCCCCTACGAGCAGTACTTC. Protein product: CATSRDRPPYEQYF. The full variable domain, with the rest looked up from reference TRBV15 and TRBJ2-7, is DAMVIQNPRYQVTQFGKPVTLSCSQTLNHNVMYWYQQKSSQAPKLLFHYYDKDFNNEADTPDNFQSRRPNTSFCFLDIRSPGLGDTAMYLCATSRDRPPYEQYFGPGTRLTVT.

The CDR3 sequence is CASSLALVGGQFF. The CDR3 nucleotides are TGTGCCAGCAGCTTAGCCCTAGTGGGTGGGCAGTTCTTC. The V call is TRBV7-9, the J call TRBJ2-1; D is undetermined. Trimming cost V 0 bases and J 12 bases, with 12 bases left between them. CDR1 is SEHNR and CDR2 is FQNEAQ in the germline V gene (reference sequence). There are 13 residues in the CDR3.

The CDR3 DNA sequence: TGTGCCAGCAGCGAGGGGAACACCGGGGAGCTGTTTTTT. Amino acids: CASSEGNTGELFF. The V and J genes are TRBV9 and TRBJ2-2; the D is unclear. The germline V gene has CDR1 SGDLS and CDR2 YYNGEE. This CDR3 is built from 13 residues. Trimming took 3 bases from V and 1 from J, leaving 4 bases between them.

V and J are TRBV4-3 and TRBJ1-1; D ambiguous. The CDR3 spans 15 residues. V lost 0 bases, J lost 1 base, and 9 bases lay in between. Germline V gene sequence: CDR1 LGHNA, CDR2 YSLEER. The CDR3: CASSQDPAGNTEAFF. In DNA form, the CDR3 reads TGCGCCAGCAGCCAAGATCCCGCAGGGAACACTGAAGCTTTCTTT.

The gene calls are TRBV7-3 and TRBJ2-2; possibly TRBD1 or TRBD2 for D (5 bases each). The length of the CDR3 is 13 residues. Germline loops: CDR1 SGHTA, CDR2 FQGTGA. V lost 6 bases to trimming and J lost 6 bases, with 11 bases between them. CDR3 coding DNA: TGTGCCAGCAGTCAAGGGGACGCCGGGGAGCTGTTTTTT. This translates into CASSQGDAGELFF.

The chain employs TRBV6-5 and TRBJ1-3, with 9 bases aligning to TRBD1. The germline gives CDR1 MNHEY, CDR2 SVGAGI. The CDR3 runs to 15 residues. V lost 5 bases, J lost 0 bases, and 2 bases stayed unmatched. The CDR3 nucleotides read TGTGCCAGCAGTCGGGACAGGGACTCTGGAAACACCATATATTTT. Protein product: CASSRDRDSGNTIYF.